This TCR beta chain was obtained from a study of monozygotic twins with cystic fibrosis. Study at large: With roughly 16 PCR cycles, barcoded libraries came from about 2.9 micrograms of fragmented DNA.

The data were produced by immunoSEQ multiplex PCR, yet TCRdb's version contains in-frame clones alone and is incomplete. This sample carries about 15,000 clones, approximately 95% of them seen once, and the ten largest clones take about 10%. This clone was seen just once. Antigen: not known. General observations from the study: The repertoire was suggested to be naive-dominated, clonality median approximately 0.009. J usage was most co-twin-similar in 8 of 16 pairs, V in 13. In this small cohort, shared CDR3 numbers showed no association with age, concordance or disease severity.

CDR1 MNHEY and CDR2 SVGAGI come from the germline V gene. CDR3 length: 16 residues. V was pared by 0 bases and J by 0 bases, with 12 bases between. Sequenced sample: blood. This chain connects TRBV6-5 to TRBJ2-7, with D possibly being TRBD1 or TRBD2 (6 bases each). This receptor was obtained from a girl aged 2-10 years with cystic fibrosis. CDR3 coding DNA: TGTGCCAGCAGTTACTCGGGGGGCAGAAGCTCCTACGAGCAGTACTTC. Its protein product is CASSYSGGRSSYEQYF.